This TCR beta chain was recovered during a study of T cell responses to AZD1222 COVID-19 vaccine. Background on the study: Researchers grouped second doses given at about 4 or about 12 weeks into one pool.

Profiled with immunoSEQ multiplex PCR; TCRdb holds only in-frame clones, not every one. The table includes around 160,000 clones, roughly 91% detected once. Regarding the study as a whole: Two AZD1222 administrations were followed by greater Spike-specific TCR breadth and depth. White British people made up most donors, females outnumbered males, and clonal diversity was possibly underestimated. There were repertoire samples only from the period after the peak T cell response.

With respect to this clone: As yet, its antigen is unknown.

The junction had 17 bases not matched to a gene; V was cut back by 5 bases and J by 3 bases. This CDR3 has 19 amino acids. CDR1 and CDR2 from the germline V gene are MNHEY and SVGEGT. This sequence originates from an adult in good health. The source material was peripheral blood, sampled on day 0 of AZD1222 vaccination. This chain joins TRBV6-2 or TRBV6-3 and TRBJ2-4; 9 positions match TRBD2. The CDR3 region is CASSTAGGEGGIDKNIQYF. CDR3 DNA sequence: TGTGCCAGCAGTACCGCGGGGGGGGAGGGCGGAATTGACAAAAACATTCAGTACTTC.